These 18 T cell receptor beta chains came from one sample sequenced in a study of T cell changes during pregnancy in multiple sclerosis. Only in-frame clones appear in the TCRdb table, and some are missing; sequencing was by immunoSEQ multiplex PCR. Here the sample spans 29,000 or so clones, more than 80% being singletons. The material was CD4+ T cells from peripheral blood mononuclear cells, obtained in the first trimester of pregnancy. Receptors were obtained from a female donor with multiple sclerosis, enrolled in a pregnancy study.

The CDR3: CASSLVGAETQYF. The CDR3 DNA sequence: TGTGCCAGCAGTTTGGTGGGGGCAGAGACCCAGTACTTC. This chain uses TRBV28 with TRBJ2-5; a weak D match, TRBD1 (6 bases). V lost 3 bases and J 4 bases, leaving 9 bases between the germline ends. The CDR3 consists of 13 residues. Germline V gene lookup returns CDR1 MDHEN and CDR2 SYDVKM.

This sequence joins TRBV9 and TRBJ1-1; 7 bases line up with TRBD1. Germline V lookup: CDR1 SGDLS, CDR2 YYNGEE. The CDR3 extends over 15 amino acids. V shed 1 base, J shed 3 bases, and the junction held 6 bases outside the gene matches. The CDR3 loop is CASSVSPGGDTEAFF. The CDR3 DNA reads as TGTGCCAGCAGCGTAAGTCCAGGGGGTGACACTGAAGCTTTCTTT.

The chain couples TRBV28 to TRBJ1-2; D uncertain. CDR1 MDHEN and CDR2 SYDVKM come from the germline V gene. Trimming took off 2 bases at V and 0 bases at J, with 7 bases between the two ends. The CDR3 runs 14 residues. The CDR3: CASSLGPTNYGYTF. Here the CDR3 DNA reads TGTGCCAGCAGTTTAGGCCCAACTAACTATGGCTACACCTTC.

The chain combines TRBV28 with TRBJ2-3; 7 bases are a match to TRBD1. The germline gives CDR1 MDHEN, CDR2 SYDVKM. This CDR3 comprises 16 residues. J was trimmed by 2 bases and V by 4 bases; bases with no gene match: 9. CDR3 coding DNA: TGTGCCAGCAGTTCGGTGACAGGGAGCTACACAGATACGCAGTATTTT. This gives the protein CASSSVTGSYTDTQYF.

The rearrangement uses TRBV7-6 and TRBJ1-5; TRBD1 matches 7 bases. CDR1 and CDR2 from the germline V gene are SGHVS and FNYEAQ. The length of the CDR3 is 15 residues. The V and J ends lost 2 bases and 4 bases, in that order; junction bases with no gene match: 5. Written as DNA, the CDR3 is TGTGCCAGCAGCTTATCTCAGGGGGGTAATCAGCCCCAGCATTTT. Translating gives CASSLSQGGNQPQHF.

CDR3: CAWSVAAYGYTF. The CDR3 bases are TGTGCCTGGAGTGTAGCCGCGTATGGCTACACCTTC. The chain employs TRBV30 and TRBJ1-2; D is undetermined. Germline-derived CDR1 and CDR2 are GTSNPN and SVGIG (reference sequence). The V and J ends lost 0 bases and 5 bases respectively, with 7 bases between them. The CDR3 is 12 amino acids.

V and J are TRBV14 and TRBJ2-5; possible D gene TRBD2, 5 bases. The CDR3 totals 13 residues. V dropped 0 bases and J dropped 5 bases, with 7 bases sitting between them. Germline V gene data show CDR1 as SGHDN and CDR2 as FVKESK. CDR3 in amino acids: CASSQDSGETQYF. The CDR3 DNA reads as TGTGCCAGCAGCCAAGATTCGGGGGAGACCCAGTACTTC. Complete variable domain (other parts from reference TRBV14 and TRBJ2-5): EAGVTQFPSHSVIEKGQTVTLRCDPISGHDNLYWYRRVMGKEIKFLLHFVKESKQDESGMPNNRFLAERTGGTYSTLKVQPAELEDSGVYFCASSQDSGETQYFGPGTRLLVL.

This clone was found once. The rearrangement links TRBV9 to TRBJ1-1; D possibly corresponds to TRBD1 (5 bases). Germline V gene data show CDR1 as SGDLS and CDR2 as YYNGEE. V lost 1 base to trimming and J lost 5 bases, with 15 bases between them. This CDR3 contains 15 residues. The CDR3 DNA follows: TGTGCCAGCAGCGTAAGCCCCGGGGGAGAGACTGAAGCTTTCTTT. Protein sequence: CASSVSPGGETEAFF. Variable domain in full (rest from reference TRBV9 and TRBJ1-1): DSGVTQTPKHLITATGQRVTLRCSPRSGDLSVYWYQQSLDQGLQFLIQYYNGEERAKGNILERFSAQQFPDLHSELNLSSLELGDSALYFCASSVSPGGETEAFFGQGTRLTVV.

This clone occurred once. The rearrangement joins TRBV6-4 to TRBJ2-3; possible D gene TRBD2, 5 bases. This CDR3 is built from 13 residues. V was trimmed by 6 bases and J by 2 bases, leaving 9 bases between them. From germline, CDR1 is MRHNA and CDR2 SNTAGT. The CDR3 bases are TGTGCCAGCAGCGAGGGCCACACAGATACGCAGTATTTT. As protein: CASSEGHTDTQYF.

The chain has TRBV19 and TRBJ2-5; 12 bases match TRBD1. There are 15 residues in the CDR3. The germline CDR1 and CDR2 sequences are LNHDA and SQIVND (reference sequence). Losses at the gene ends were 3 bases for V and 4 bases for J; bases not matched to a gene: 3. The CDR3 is CASSIGTGGRETQYF. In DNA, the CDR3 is TGTGCCAGTAGTATCGGGACAGGGGGCAGAGAGACCCAGTACTTC.

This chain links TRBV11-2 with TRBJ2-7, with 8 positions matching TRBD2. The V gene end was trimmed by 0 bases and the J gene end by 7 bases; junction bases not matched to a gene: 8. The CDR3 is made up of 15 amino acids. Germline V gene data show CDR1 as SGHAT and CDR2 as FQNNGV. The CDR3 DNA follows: TGTGCCAGCAGCTTAGAGGGGACCCGGGGGGGGGAGCAGTACTTC. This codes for CASSLEGTRGGEQYF.

This CDR3 reads CASSPGQLGNEQFF. The CDR3 DNA follows: TGCGCCAGCAGCCCGGGACAGCTAGGGAATGAGCAGTTCTTC. The chain is built from TRBV5-1 and TRBJ2-1; TRBD1 agrees at 7 bases. Trimming removed 4 bases from V and 7 bases from J; junction bases left unmatched: 8. There are 14 residues in the CDR3. CDR1 and CDR2 (germline): SGHRS, YFSETQ.

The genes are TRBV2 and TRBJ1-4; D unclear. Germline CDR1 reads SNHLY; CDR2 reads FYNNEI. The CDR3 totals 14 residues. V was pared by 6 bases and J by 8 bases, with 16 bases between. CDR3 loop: CASSVEAGGEKLFF. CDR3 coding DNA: TGTGCCAGCAGCGTCGAGGCCGGTGGCGAAAAACTGTTTTTT.

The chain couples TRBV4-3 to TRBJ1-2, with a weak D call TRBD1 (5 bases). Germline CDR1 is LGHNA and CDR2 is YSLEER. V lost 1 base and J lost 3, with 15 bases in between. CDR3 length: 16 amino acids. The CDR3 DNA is TGCGCCAGCAGCCAAGGTGCGTTCAGGGCGGACTATGGCTACACCTTC. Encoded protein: CASSQGAFRADYGYTF.

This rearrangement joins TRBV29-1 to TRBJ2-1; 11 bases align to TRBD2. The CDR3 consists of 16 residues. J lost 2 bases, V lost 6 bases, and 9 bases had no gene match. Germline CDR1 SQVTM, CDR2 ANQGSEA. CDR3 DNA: TGCAGCGTCGCTACTAGCGGGGGAAATCCCTACAATGAGCAGTTCTTC. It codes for CSVATSGGNPYNEQFF.

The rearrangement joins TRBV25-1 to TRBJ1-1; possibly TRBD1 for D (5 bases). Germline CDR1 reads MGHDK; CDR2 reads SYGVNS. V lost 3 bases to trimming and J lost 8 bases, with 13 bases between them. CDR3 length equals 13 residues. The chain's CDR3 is CASSDPPKGEAFF. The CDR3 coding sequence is TGTGCCAGCAGTGATCCTCCCAAGGGGGAAGCTTTCTTT.

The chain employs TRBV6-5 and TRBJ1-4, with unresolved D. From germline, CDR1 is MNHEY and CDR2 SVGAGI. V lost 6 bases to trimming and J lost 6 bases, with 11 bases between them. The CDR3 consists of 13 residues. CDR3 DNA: TGTGCCAGCAGCAGGAACAATGATGAAAAACTGTTTTTT. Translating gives CASSRNNDEKLFF.

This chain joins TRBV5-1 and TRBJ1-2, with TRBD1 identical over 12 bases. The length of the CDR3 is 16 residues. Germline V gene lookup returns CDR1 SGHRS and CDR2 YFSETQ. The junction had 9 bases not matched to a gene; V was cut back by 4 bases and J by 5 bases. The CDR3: CASSTNPGQGAYGYTF. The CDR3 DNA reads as TGCGCCAGCAGCACGAACCCGGGACAGGGGGCATATGGCTACACCTTC.